These 27 T cell receptor beta chains came from one sample sequenced in a study of blood T cell repertoires in COVID-19. Profiled with immunoSEQ multiplex PCR; TCRdb holds only in-frame clones, not every one. The sample lists about 90,000 clones; just over 90% were seen once. Sequencing was performed on peripheral blood. These TCRs come from a man between 45 and 60 years old with acute or convalescent COVID-19.

This chain connects TRBV27 to TRBJ2-7, with unresolved D. The V and J ends lost 5 bases and 3 bases respectively, with 17 bases between them. This CDR3 comprises 15 residues. The germline V gene encodes CDR1 MNHEY and CDR2 SMNVEV (reference sequence). The CDR3 DNA follows: TGTGCCAGCAGTCCCTCCCTTGCGGCCCACTACGAGCAGTACTTC. Amino acid sequence: CASSPSLAAHYEQYF.

This chain connects TRBV9 to TRBJ2-2; TRBD2 matches 7 bases. Per the germline V gene, CDR1 is SGDLS and CDR2 is YYNGEE. This CDR3 contains 15 residues. Unmatched junction bases numbered 7, after V lost 2 bases and J lost 6 bases. CDR3 DNA: TGTGCCAGCAGCGTTCAGGGAGGGGTTCCCGGGGAGCTGTTTTTT. Amino acids: CASSVQGGVPGELFF.

The chain carries TRBV27 and TRBJ2-7; 13 bases are shared with TRBD2. With V trimmed by 1 base and J by 3 bases, 12 bases remained unmatched. The CDR3 covers 19 residues. The V gene's germline CDR1 is MNHEY and CDR2 SMNVEV (reference sequence). CDR3 amino acids: CASSLYWTSGSSAYYEQYF. As DNA, the CDR3 is TGTGCCAGCAGTTTATATTGGACTAGCGGGAGTTCCGCATACTACGAGCAGTACTTC.

This clone is a singleton in its sample. This chain links TRBV3-1 (or the pseudogene TRBV3-2) with TRBJ1-2; 8 bases map to TRBD1. This CDR3 comprises 13 residues. The V gene end was trimmed by 4 bases and the J gene end by 4 bases; junction bases not matched to a gene: 2. The V gene's germline CDR1 is LGHDT and CDR2 YNNKEL (reference sequence). CDR3: CASSRQGLYGYTF. Here the CDR3 DNA reads TGTGCCAGCAGCCGACAGGGGCTCTATGGCTACACCTTC.

The V and J genes are TRBV19 and TRBJ1-5; 7 bases match TRBD1. This CDR3 has 17 amino acids. Trimming at V came to 1 base and at J to 2 bases, leaving 8 bases not matched to a gene. Germline V lookup: CDR1 LNHDA, CDR2 SQIVND (reference sequence). The CDR3 DNA follows: TGTGCCAGTAGTATAGTGCAGGGGGTCGGGGGCAATCAGCCCCAGCATTTT. Translating gives CASSIVQGVGGNQPQHF.

This clone turned up a few times. Other DNA sequences in the sample encode the same CDR3. The genes are TRBV9 and TRBJ1-5; D remains unclear. The CDR3 covers 14 residues. The V and J ends lost 4 bases and 1 base respectively, with 9 bases between them. Germline V gene data show CDR1 as SGDLS and CDR2 as YYNGEE. Written as DNA, the CDR3 is TGTGCCAGCAGCCCAGGTGTGAGCAATCAGCCCCAGCATTTT. Amino acids: CASSPGVSNQPQHF.

This chain uses TRBV7-2 with TRBJ2-1; D is uncertain. V was pared by 2 bases and J by 12 bases, with 17 bases between. CDR1 is SGHTA and CDR2 is FQGNSA in the germline V gene. The CDR3 loop spans 14 amino acids. The CDR3 is CASSLQSRGSGQFF. DNA for the CDR3: TGTGCCAGCAGCTTACAAAGCCGTGGGTCAGGGCAGTTCTTC.

The chain couples TRBV29-1 to TRBJ2-5; 8 nucleotides line up with TRBD1. V lost 1 base and J lost 1; bases outside the gene matches: 8. The germline gives CDR1 SQVTM, CDR2 ANQGSEA. The CDR3 runs to 16 residues. The CDR3 DNA sequence: TGCAGCGTTGAAGGCAGAGGACAGGGTTTCCAAGAGACCCAGTACTTC. It translates to CSVEGRGQGFQETQYF.

V usage is TRBV10-3 and J usage is TRBJ2-7; weak D call: TRBD2 (6 bases). Germline-derived CDR1 and CDR2 are ENHRY and SYGVKD. Trimming stripped 5 bases from V and 6 bases from J, with 23 bases between. This CDR3 is built from 16 residues. This chain's CDR3 is CAISPSARGQGGEQYF. CDR3 nucleotides: TGTGCCATCAGTCCTTCAGCGCGGGGCCAGGGAGGCGAGCAGTACTTC.

The chain has TRBV19 and TRBJ2-1; D possibly corresponds to TRBD1 (6 bases). Germline CDR1 and CDR2: LNHDA and SQIVND (reference sequence). The V and J ends lost 8 bases and 1 base respectively, with 12 bases between them. The CDR3 contains 14 residues. The CDR3, as DNA: TGTGCCAGTGATACAGGGTGGTCCTACAATGAGCAGTTCTTC. Protein sequence: CASDTGWSYNEQFF. Full variable domain (outside the CDR3, taken from reference TRBV19 and TRBJ2-1): DGGITQSPKYLFRKEGQNVTLSCEQNLNHDAMYWYRQDPGQGLRLIYYSQIVNDFQKGDIAEGYSVSREKKESFPLTVTSAQKNPTAFYLCASDTGWSYNEQFFGPGTRLTVL.

The rearrangement uses TRBV6-2 or TRBV6-3 and TRBJ2-3; D ambiguous. CDR1 is MNHEY, CDR2 SVGEGT, per germline. The CDR3 sequence is 15 residues long. V was pared by 4 bases and J by 0 bases, with 11 bases between. The CDR3 spells CASSSQISSTDTQYF. CDR3 nucleotide sequence: TGTGCCAGCAGTTCACAAATATCTAGCACAGATACGCAGTATTTT.

V gene TRBV10-3 combines with J gene TRBJ2-2; D call uncertain. Trimming stripped 5 bases from V and 0 bases from J, with 10 bases between. The CDR3 runs to 15 residues. Germline V gene sequence: CDR1 ENHRY, CDR2 SYGVKD. The CDR3 protein is CAISQTDANTGELFF. The CDR3 DNA reads TGTGCCATCAGTCAGACTGACGCGAACACCGGGGAGCTGTTTTTT.

The chain employs TRBV5-1 and TRBJ2-7, with 8 bases identical to TRBD2. The germline gives CDR1 SGHRS, CDR2 YFSETQ. The J segment lost 3 bases and the V segment lost 0 bases, leaving 8 bases of the junction unmatched. CDR3 length equals 16 residues. Here the CDR3 reads CASSLEAGTRGYEQYF. In DNA form, the CDR3 reads TGCGCCAGCAGCTTGGAGGCGGGGACTAGGGGCTACGAGCAGTACTTC.

This chain links TRBV7-9 with TRBJ1-3, with 7 positions matching TRBD1. The trim removed 5 bases at V and 9 bases at J, leaving 7 bases unmatched. Germline V CDR1 and CDR2: SEHNR, FQNEAQ (reference sequence). The CDR3 is 13 amino acids. CDR3 in amino acids: CASSPDRMGTIYF. Written as DNA, the CDR3 is TGTGCCAGCAGCCCGGACAGGATGGGCACCATATATTTT.

This clone appeared a single time. The V gene is TRBV2, the J gene TRBJ2-1; 10 nucleotides align to TRBD2. In germline, CDR1 is SNHLY, CDR2 FYNNEI. The ends lost 3 bases at V and 8 bases at J; junction bases unmatched: 10. This CDR3 contains 16 residues. Here the CDR3 DNA reads TGTGCCAGCAGTGACCTAGCGGGAGCAACGACCGATGAGCAGTTCTTC. This gives the protein CASSDLAGATTDEQFF. Complete variable domain (other parts from reference TRBV2 and TRBJ2-1): EPEVTQTPSHQVTQMGQEVILRCVPISNHLYFYWYRQILGQKVEFLVSFYNNEISEKSEIFDDQFSVERPDGSNFTLKIRSTKLEDSAMYFCASSDLAGATTDEQFFGPGTRLTVL.

The chain is built from TRBV6-5 and TRBJ2-7, with TRBD1 matching 8 bases. The germline V gene has CDR1 MNHEY and CDR2 SVGAGI. CDR3 length: 15 amino acids. V was clipped by 6 bases and J by 3 bases; unmatched bases: 10. The DNA of the CDR3 is TGTGCCAGCAGGAGGTCGTACAGGGGGATCTACGAGCAGTACTTC. Its translation is CASRRSYRGIYEQYF.

The chain carries TRBV5-5 and TRBJ2-3, with 9 positions matching TRBD2. The CDR3 runs 16 residues. CDR1 and CDR2 (germline): SGHKS, YYEKEE (reference sequence). The V segment lost 4 bases and the J segment 6 bases; nucleotides outside the gene matches: 12. CDR3 sequence (DNA): TGTGCCAGCAGCCCCAAGGATAGCGGGAGTGGGGATACGCAGTATTTT. Its translation: CASSPKDSGSGDTQYF. Complete variable domain (other parts from reference TRBV5-5 and TRBJ2-3): DAGVTQSPTHLIKTRGQQVTLRCSPISGHKSVSWYQQVLGQGPQFIFQYYEKEERGRGNFPDRFSARQFPNYSSELNVNALLLGDSALYLCASSPKDSGSGDTQYFGPGTRLTVL.

This chain uses TRBV5-4 with TRBJ2-5, with TRBD1 identical over 8 bases. CDR1 is SGHNT and CDR2 is YYREEE in the germline V gene (reference sequence). This CDR3 region has 15 residues. J was trimmed by 7 bases and V by 3 bases; bases with no gene match: 11. CDR3 region: CASSSTGTGHRTQYF. CDR3 bases: TGTGCCAGCAGCTCAACCGGGACAGGACATAGGACCCAGTACTTC. The whole variable domain, remainder taken from reference TRBV5-4 and TRBJ2-5, is ETGVTQSPTHLIKTRGQQVTLRCSSQSGHNTVSWYQQALGQGPQFIFQYYREEENGRGNFPPRFSGLQFPNYSSELNVNALELDDSALYLCASSSTGTGHRTQYFGPGTRLLVL.

The chain recombines TRBV19 with TRBJ1-4; D gene uncertain. Germline V gene lookup returns CDR1 LNHDA and CDR2 SQIVND (reference sequence). V was clipped by 5 bases and J by 8 bases, with 6 bases between them. The CDR3 covers 11 residues. The CDR3 here is CASSAVEKLFF. CDR3 sequence (DNA): TGTGCCAGTAGTGCGGTCGAAAAACTGTTTTTT.

In the case of this clone: Mismatch with germline at one junction end may stem from a read error. V usage is TRBV11-3 and J usage is TRBJ2-5; 7 nucleotides agree with TRBD2. Germline CDR1 SGHNT, CDR2 YENEEA. The CDR3 consists of 16 residues. The CDR3 loop is CAGSLAPGLEMETQYF. For the CDR3, the DNA is TGTGCCGGCAGCTTAGCTCCCGGACTAGAGATGGAGACCCAGTACTTC.

This clone was found once. CDR3 loop: CASSEGPQGRGETQYF. CDR3 nucleotide sequence: TGTGCCAGCAGTGAGGGGCCCCAGGGGAGAGGTGAGACCCAGTACTTC. The chain employs TRBV2 and TRBJ2-5; tentative D call: TRBD1 (6 bases). CDR1 and CDR2 (germline): SNHLY, FYNNEI. The ends were cut back, 3 bases at V and 5 bases at J, with 19 bases in the middle. The CDR3 runs to 16 residues.

V is TRBV19 and J is TRBJ1-5; TRBD1 matches 7 bases. The CDR3 has 15 amino acids. CDR1 LNHDA and CDR2 SQIVND come from the germline V gene (reference sequence). V lost 1 base and J lost 5; bases outside the gene matches: 5. The CDR3 sequence is CASSIGDRVYQPQHF. DNA of the CDR3: TGTGCCAGTAGTATAGGAGACAGGGTTTATCAGCCCCAGCATTTT.

V gene TRBV2 combines with J gene TRBJ2-7, with 8 bases aligning to TRBD2. Germline values: CDR1 SNHLY, CDR2 FYNNEI. The CDR3 runs to 15 residues. Trimming at V came to 6 bases and at J to 3 bases, leaving 10 bases not matched to a gene. The CDR3 nucleotides read TGTGCCAGCAGAGGAGGCGCGGGAGGAGGCTACGAGCAGTACTTC. This codes for CASRGGAGGGYEQYF.

V gene TRBV7-8 combines with J gene TRBJ1-5; 9 nucleotides align to TRBD1. Germline CDR1 is SGHVS and CDR2 is FQNEAQ. The CDR3 is 16 residues long. The V gene end was trimmed by 1 base and the J gene end by 3 bases; junction bases not matched to a gene: 4. DNA of the CDR3: TGTGCCAGCAGCTTAGGGAGGACAGGGGCCAATCAGCCCCAGCATTTT. Protein: CASSLGRTGANQPQHF.

The genes are TRBV30 and TRBJ1-4; 9 bases map to TRBD1. Per the germline V gene, CDR1 is GTSNPN and CDR2 is SVGIG (reference sequence). V was clipped by 4 bases and J by 7 bases; unmatched bases: 7. The length of the CDR3 is 14 residues. CDR3 in DNA: TGTGCCTGGAAGCTACAGGGGGCTGGTGAAAAACTGTTTTTT. Its protein product is CAWKLQGAGEKLFF.

By its share, this clone is medium-sized. The chain joins TRBV6-2 or TRBV6-3 to TRBJ2-7, with TRBD1 matching 10 bases. Germline lookup yields CDR1 MNHEY and CDR2 SVGEGT. J lost 6 bases, V lost 2 bases, and 10 bases had no gene match. CDR3 length equals 16 residues. The CDR3 nucleotides read TGTGCCAGCAGTTACAATATTCGGACAGGGGGGATCGAGCAGTACTTC. Its protein product is CASSYNIRTGGIEQYF.

Note on this clone: At one end the junction does not follow the germline gene, possibly because of a read error. This chain uses TRBV6-5 with TRBJ1-2, with a tentative D call TRBD1 (5 bases). The CDR3 totals 14 residues. Per germline, CDR1 MNHEY and CDR2 SVGAGI. The CDR3 region has the DNA TGTGCCAGCAGCCAAAGCGGGGGGGACTACGGCTACACCTTC. This translates into CASSQSGGDYGYTF.